A single sample gave rise to the 30 T cell receptor beta chains below, sequenced in a study of T cell responses to AZD1222 COVID-19 vaccine. Clones were read by immunoSEQ multiplex PCR, and TCRdb kept only the in-frame ones, dropping some. The sample consists of 180,000 or so clones, 90% to 95% of them appearing once. Sequencing used peripheral blood, obtained on day 0 of AZD1222 vaccination. The receptors were gathered from an adult in good health.

This rearrangement joins TRBV19 to TRBJ1-5; D gene ambiguous. Trimming shortened V by 7 bases and J by 7 bases, and 5 bases separated the two germline ends. This CDR3 is built from 10 residues. Germline V lookup: CDR1 LNHDA, CDR2 SQIVND (reference sequence). The CDR3 DNA reads as TGTGCCAGTAATCTCCAGCCCCAGCATTTT. Protein sequence: CASNLQPQHF. Drawing the rest from reference TRBV19 and TRBJ1-5, the complete variable domain is DGGITQSPKYLFRKEGQNVTLSCEQNLNHDAMYWYRQDPGQGLRLIYYSQIVNDFQKGDIAEGYSVSREKKESFPLTVTSAQKNPTAFYLCASNLQPQHFGDGTRLSIL.

The chain combines TRBV29-1 with TRBJ1-4; tentative D call: TRBD1 (5 bases). Trimming took 5 bases from V and 8 from J, leaving 9 bases between them. This CDR3 region has 11 residues. Germline V lookup: CDR1 SQVTM, CDR2 ANQGSEA. CDR3 sequence reads: CSVWWGEKLFF. The CDR3 DNA is TGCAGCGTTTGGTGGGGCGAAAAACTGTTTTTT.

CDR3 in amino acids: CASSQVGDSNYGYTF. The CDR3 bases are TGTGCCAGCAGCCAAGTAGGAGACAGTAACTATGGCTACACCTTC. This chain links TRBV3-1 (or the pseudogene TRBV3-2) with TRBJ1-2, with a tentative D call TRBD1 (5 bases). From germline, CDR1 is LGHDT and CDR2 YNNKEL (reference sequence). This CDR3 has 15 residues. The V end lost 1 base, the J end lost 1 base, and 10 bases lay between the germline ends.

The chain employs TRBV6-5 and TRBJ1-2; a possible D gene is TRBD1 (5 bases). Germline CDR1 and CDR2: MNHEY and SVGAGI. The CDR3 spans 16 residues. Trimming pared 4 bases from V and 4 bases from J, leaving 19 bases between. CDR3 sequence (DNA): TGTGCCAGCAGTTCAATCGGGACCCGACTAGTCTATGGCTACACCTTC. Translation: CASSSIGTRLVYGYTF.

The rearrangement joins TRBV5-5 to TRBJ1-4; D gene unclear. The CDR3 length is 17 residues. Trimming took off 3 bases at V and 7 bases at J, with 22 bases between the two ends. The germline gives CDR1 SGHKS, CDR2 YYEKEE (reference sequence). CDR3 sequence (DNA): TGTGCCAGCAGCTCTCCTTCCGCGTCCGGTTTTCGTGAAAAACTGTTTTTT. It yields the protein CASSSPSASGFREKLFF.

This clone was seen only once. The gene calls are TRBV5-1 and TRBJ2-3; no clear D gene. From germline, CDR1 is SGHRS and CDR2 YFSETQ. V shed 4 bases and J shed 2 bases, with 11 bases lying between them. The CDR3 sequence is 14 residues long. The CDR3 DNA reads TGCGCCAGCAGCCCCTGGGTAGCCACAGATACGCAGTATTTT. Translation gives CASSPWVATDTQYF.

This sequence joins TRBV6-5 and TRBJ1-1; D is undetermined. In germline, CDR1 is MNHEY, CDR2 SVGAGI. V gave up 5 bases and J gave up 5 bases, with 12 bases separating them. The CDR3 runs 13 residues. The CDR3 protein is CASSRGLMTEAFF. The CDR3 nucleotides read TGTGCCAGCAGTCGGGGTTTGATGACTGAAGCTTTCTTT.

V usage is TRBV6-5 and J usage is TRBJ1-4, with 12 bases aligning to TRBD1. CDR1 MNHEY and CDR2 SVGAGI come from the germline V gene. This CDR3 region has 15 residues. V lost 6 bases, J lost 5 bases, and 4 bases stayed unmatched. CDR3 protein: CASRGTGGSNEKLFF. CDR3 DNA sequence: TGTGCCAGCAGGGGGACAGGGGGCTCAAATGAAAAACTGTTTTTT.

The chain recombines TRBV7-2 with TRBJ1-2, with D uncertain. The V gene lost 1 base and the J gene lost 3 bases, with 6 bases spanning the gap. The CDR3 covers 13 residues. Germline V gene lookup returns CDR1 SGHTA and CDR2 FQGNSA. The CDR3 DNA is TGTGCCAGCAGCTTAGGGCTAGACTATGGCTACACCTTC. It is translated as CASSLGLDYGYTF.

For the CDR3, the DNA is TGTGCCAGCGCCTCTGACTCGGGCGACAGCTCCTACAATGAGCAGTTCTTC. It translates to CASASDSGDSSYNEQFF. The chain combines TRBV7-9 with TRBJ2-1, with a possible D match to TRBD1 (5 bases). Germline V lookup: CDR1 SEHNR, CDR2 FQNEAQ (reference sequence). With 8 bases removed from V and 0 bases from J, the gap between germline ends came to 20 bases. The CDR3 is 17 amino acids.

The rearrangement joins TRBV13 to TRBJ2-7; no firm D call. Germline CDR1 reads PRHDT; CDR2 reads FYEKMQ (reference sequence). This CDR3 contains 14 residues. V was clipped by 0 bases and J by 4 bases, with 10 bases between them. CDR3 sequence reads: CASSLGLDGYEQYF. CDR3 nucleotide sequence: TGTGCCAGCAGCTTAGGTCTGGACGGATACGAGCAGTACTTC. Looking up the rest from reference TRBV13 and TRBJ2-7 gives the full variable domain: AAGVIQSPRHLIKEKRETATLKCYPIPRHDTVYWYQQGPGQDPQFLISFYEKMQSDKGSIPDRFSAQQFSDYHSELNMSSLELGDSALYFCASSLGLDGYEQYFGPGTRLTVT.

This chain joins TRBV19 and TRBJ2-2; D might be TRBD2 (5 bases). CDR3 length: 14 residues. V lost 4 bases and J 3 bases, leaving 9 bases between the germline ends. The germline V gene encodes CDR1 LNHDA and CDR2 SQIVND (reference sequence). CDR3 in amino acids: CASSSWRYTGELFF. The CDR3 DNA is TGTGCCAGTAGTAGTTGGAGGTACACCGGGGAGCTGTTTTTT.

This clone was seen just once. V usage is TRBV7-9 and J usage is TRBJ2-1; a weak D match, TRBD2 (5 bases). The CDR3 extends over 15 amino acids. From germline, CDR1 is SEHNR and CDR2 FQNEAQ (reference sequence). Trimming took off 4 bases at V and 8 bases at J, with 18 bases between the two ends. The CDR3 reads CASSYGELVSDEQFF. The CDR3 coding sequence is TGTGCCAGCAGCTACGGGGAGTTAGTTAGTGATGAGCAGTTCTTC.

This chain links TRBV7-8 with TRBJ1-6, with D hard to call. The CDR3 totals 15 residues. The germline V gene encodes CDR1 SGHVS and CDR2 FQNEAQ. With 5 bases removed from V and 5 bases from J, the gap between germline ends came to 13 bases. In DNA, the CDR3 is TGTGCCAGCAGCCCCACGACAATTAATAATTCACCCCTCCACTTT. It yields the protein CASSPTTINNSPLHF.

This chain uses TRBV12-5 with TRBJ1-5; TRBD1 matches at 8 bases. This CDR3 comprises 15 residues. Germline-derived CDR1 and CDR2 are LGHNT and FRNRAP. The junction had 9 bases not matched to a gene; V was cut back by 5 bases and J by 6 bases. The CDR3 spells CASGPPRTGTQPQHF. The CDR3 DNA follows: TGTGCTAGTGGTCCCCCCCGGACAGGGACTCAGCCCCAGCATTTT.

The genes are TRBV24-1 and TRBJ2-1, with D possibly matching TRBD1 (5 bases). This CDR3 has 19 amino acids. Trimming pared 2 bases from V and 2 bases from J, leaving 21 bases between. Germline loops: CDR1 KGHDR, CDR2 SFDVKD. The DNA for the CDR3 is TGTGCCACCAGTGATTCCGGGCAGGGCCCCGCGTTGGCCTACAATGAGCAGTTCTTC. Encoded protein: CATSDSGQGPALAYNEQFF.

The CDR3 DNA is TGTGCCAGCAGCCCTGTGGGGGGAGGGGGCACTGAAGCTTTCTTT. Its translation: CASSPVGGGGTEAFF. The V call is TRBV7-9, the J call TRBJ1-1; perhaps TRBD1 as D (6 bases). This CDR3 region has 15 residues. Trimming shortened V by 5 bases and J by 4 bases, and 17 bases separated the two germline ends. Germline CDR1 SEHNR, CDR2 FQNEAQ (reference sequence).

The CDR3 DNA sequence: TGTGCCAGCAGTGAAGAAGGCCCAGGCCGGAACTATGGCTACACCTTC. Its protein is CASSEEGPGRNYGYTF. The chain links TRBV6-1 to TRBJ1-2; D not certain. V was cut by 1 base and J by 2 bases, with 14 bases left in between. From germline, CDR1 is MNHNS and CDR2 SASEGT. This CDR3 contains 16 residues.

V is TRBV29-1 and J is TRBJ2-1, with a possible D match to TRBD2 (6 bases). From germline, CDR1 is SQVTM and CDR2 ANQGSEA. The CDR3 is made up of 12 amino acids. V shed 7 bases and J shed 4 bases, with 11 bases lying between them. The CDR3 region is CSALGGYNEQFF. CDR3 DNA sequence: TGCAGCGCCCTGGGGGGTTACAATGAGCAGTTCTTC.

The chain carries TRBV14 and TRBJ1-5; D is unresolved. With 4 bases removed from V and 3 bases from J, the gap between germline ends came to 7 bases. The CDR3 is 13 residues long. Germline loops: CDR1 SGHDN, CDR2 FVKESK. The CDR3 sequence: CASSRLNNQPQHF. The CDR3 DNA reads TGTGCCAGCAGCCGACTGAACAATCAGCCCCAGCATTTT.

The rearrangement links TRBV12-3 or TRBV12-4 to TRBJ1-5; D ambiguous. V was cut by 6 bases and J by 4 bases, with 7 bases left in between. This CDR3 comprises 12 residues. The CDR3: CASSPPNQPQHF. CDR3 nucleotide sequence: TGTGCCAGCAGCCCTCCGAATCAGCCCCAGCATTTT.

The chain is built from TRBV7-8 and TRBJ2-7; 7 bases align to TRBD1. Germline CDR1 SGHVS, CDR2 FQNEAQ. After removal of 5 bases from V and 6 bases from J, the junction contained 16 bases not matched to a gene. The CDR3 has 16 amino acids. In nucleotides, the CDR3 is TGTGCCAGCAGCCCCGTGGGGGACAGACTCGCGGGCGAGCAGTACTTC. Amino acid sequence: CASSPVGDRLAGEQYF. Variable domain in full (rest from reference TRBV7-8 and TRBJ2-7): GAGVSQSPRYKVAKRGQDVALRCDPISGHVSLFWYQQALGQGPEFLTYFQNEAQLDKSGLPSDRFFAERPEGSVSTLKIQRTQQEDSAVYLCASSPVGDRLAGEQYFGPGTRLTVT.

This clone appeared once. J is TRBJ1-1 and V is TRBV11-2; 7 bases are a match to TRBD1. Germline CDR1 is SGHAT and CDR2 is FQNNGV. The CDR3 is 13 residues long. The trim removed 5 bases at V and 7 bases at J, leaving 7 bases unmatched. CDR3 region: CASSRDRTGEAFF. As DNA, the CDR3 is TGTGCCAGCAGCCGCGACCGGACAGGTGAAGCTTTCTTT.

The genes are TRBV11-2 and TRBJ1-6; D ambiguous. CDR3 length: 12 residues. Germline assignment: CDR1 SGHAT and CDR2 FQNNGV. V was shortened by 3 bases and J by 7 bases, with 4 bases between the two germline ends. This CDR3 reads CASSFPNSPLHF. CDR3 nucleotide sequence: TGTGCCAGCAGCTTCCCAAATTCACCCCTCCACTTT. Combining the CDR3 with reference TRBV11-2 and TRBJ1-6 gives the whole variable domain EAGVAQSPRYKIIEKRQSVAFWCNPISGHATLYWYQQILGQGPKLLIQFQNNGVVDDSQLPKDRFSAERLKGVDSTLKIQPAKLEDSAVYLCASSFPNSPLHFGNGTRLTVT.

The V gene is TRBV6-1, the J gene TRBJ1-1; 8 bases are shared with TRBD1. V gave up 3 bases and J gave up 2 bases; unmatched junction bases: 5. This CDR3 is built from 15 residues. CDR1 and CDR2 (germline): MNHNS, SASEGT. This CDR3 reads CASSDRGPENTEAFF. The CDR3 DNA reads TGTGCCAGCAGTGACAGGGGGCCGGAAAACACTGAAGCTTTCTTT.

The gene calls are TRBV6-6 and TRBJ2-3, with TRBD2 matching 14 bases. CDR1 MNHNY and CDR2 SVGAGI come from the germline V gene (reference sequence). The V segment lost 5 bases and the J segment 3 bases; nucleotides outside the gene matches: 10. CDR3 length: 18 residues. The CDR3, as DNA: TGTGCCAGCAGTCCCTTTGGACTAGCGGGGGGAGAGACAGATACGCAGTATTTT. This sequence encodes CASSPFGLAGGETDTQYF.

The chain recombines TRBV29-1 with TRBJ2-7; 8 positions agree with TRBD2. Germline loops: CDR1 SQVTM, CDR2 ANQGSEA. The CDR3 contains 15 residues. Unmatched junction bases numbered 5, after V lost 1 base and J lost 0 bases. Here the CDR3 reads CSVEGLSGGSYEQYF. CDR3 sequence (DNA): TGCAGCGTTGAAGGACTAAGCGGGGGCTCCTACGAGCAGTACTTC.

The V call is TRBV21-1, the J call TRBJ2-7; no check of the table's D call, TRBD2, against the DNA was made. TRBV21-1 is a pseudogene locus. The CDR3 loop spans 14 amino acids. The CDR3 sequence is CASSPDYKAYEQYF. DNA of the CDR3: TGTGCCAGCAGCCCAGACTACAAAGCCTACGAGCAGTACTTC.

The chain employs TRBV7-8 and TRBJ2-1; tentative D call: TRBD2 (6 bases). The CDR3 consists of 16 residues. Germline V lookup: CDR1 SGHVS, CDR2 FQNEAQ. V was trimmed by 1 base and J by 8 bases, leaving 18 bases between them. The CDR3 nucleotides are TGTGCCAGCAGCTTAGTTCATAGCGGATTTGGAGATGAGCAGTTCTTC. It specifies CASSLVHSGFGDEQFF. Full variable domain (rest looked up from reference TRBV7-8 and TRBJ2-1): GAGVSQSPRYKVAKRGQDVALRCDPISGHVSLFWYQQALGQGPEFLTYFQNEAQLDKSGLPSDRFFAERPEGSVSTLKIQRTQQEDSAVYLCASSLVHSGFGDEQFFGPGTRLTVL.

V gene TRBV2 combines with J gene TRBJ2-1; 7 positions agree with TRBD2. The CDR3 has 15 residues. Germline lookup yields CDR1 SNHLY and CDR2 FYNNEI. Trimming cost V 4 bases and J 8 bases; bases outside gene matches: 11. DNA of the CDR3: TGTGCCAGCAGTGTCGGTAGCGGGCATATCGATGAGCAGTTCTTC. It translates to CASSVGSGHIDEQFF.